This T cell receptor delta chain is from a study of gamma-delta chains in newborns, infants, children. Study details: Microbial exposure reportedly drives polyclonal innate γδ T cell expansion after birth.

This clone showed up just a few times. The protein given by TCRdb reflects a much larger clone and differs at residue 5 from this DNA's translation, likely from a read error; the protein shown is the DNA's translation. J lost 0 bases, V lost 3 bases, and 8 bases had no gene match. Germline V CDR1 and CDR2: GEAIGNYY, EKD. The CDR3 runs 19 residues. TCRdb fed the reads into CATT to redo clone calling. The sample shows just over 5,500 delta-chain clones, under 0.5% of them seen only once. The gene calls are TRDV2 and TRDJ3, with 9 bases identical to TRDD3. Sample: blood. The clonotype comes from a child who was a newborn, infant or young child, either healthy, febrile or measles-vaccinated (not recorded which). CDR3 sequence reads: CACDPVLGEFSWDTRQMFF. The CDR3 DNA reads TGTGCCTGTGACCCTGTACTGGGGGAGTTCTCCTGGGACACCCGACAGATGTTTTTC.